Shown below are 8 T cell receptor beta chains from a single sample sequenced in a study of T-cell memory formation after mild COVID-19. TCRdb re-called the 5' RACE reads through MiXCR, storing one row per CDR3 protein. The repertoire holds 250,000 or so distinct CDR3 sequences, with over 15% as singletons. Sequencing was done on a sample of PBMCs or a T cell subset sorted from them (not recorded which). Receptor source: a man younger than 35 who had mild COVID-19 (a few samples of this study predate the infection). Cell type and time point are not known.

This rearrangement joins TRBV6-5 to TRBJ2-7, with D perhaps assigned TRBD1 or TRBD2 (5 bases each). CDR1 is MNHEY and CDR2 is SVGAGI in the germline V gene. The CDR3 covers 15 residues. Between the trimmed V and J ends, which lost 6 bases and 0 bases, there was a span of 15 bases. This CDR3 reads CASRSTGTASYEQYF. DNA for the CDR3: TGTGCCAGCAGGTCGACCGGGACGGCCTCCTACGAGCAGTACTTC.

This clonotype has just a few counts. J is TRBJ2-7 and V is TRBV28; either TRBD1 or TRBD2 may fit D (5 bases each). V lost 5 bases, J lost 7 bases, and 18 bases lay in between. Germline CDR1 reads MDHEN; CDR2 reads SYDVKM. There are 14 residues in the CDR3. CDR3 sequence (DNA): TGTGCCAGCAGTCAGGGACCCCTTAGAGGGGAGCAGTACGTC. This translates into CASSQGPLRGEQYV.

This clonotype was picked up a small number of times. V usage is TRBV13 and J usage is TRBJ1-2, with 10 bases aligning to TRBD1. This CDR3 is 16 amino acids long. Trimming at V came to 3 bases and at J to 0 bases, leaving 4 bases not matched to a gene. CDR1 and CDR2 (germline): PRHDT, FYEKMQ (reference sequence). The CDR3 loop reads CASSFWDRGPNYGYTF. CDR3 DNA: TGTGCCAGCAGCTTTTGGGACAGGGGCCCTAACTATGGCTACACCTTC.

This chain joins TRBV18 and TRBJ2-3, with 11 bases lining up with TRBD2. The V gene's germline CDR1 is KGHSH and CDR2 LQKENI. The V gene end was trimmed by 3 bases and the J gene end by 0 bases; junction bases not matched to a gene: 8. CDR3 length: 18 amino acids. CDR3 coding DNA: TGTGCCAGCTCACCTACTAGCGGGGGATATGTTAGCACAGATACGCAGTATTTT. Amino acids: CASSPTSGGYVSTDTQYF. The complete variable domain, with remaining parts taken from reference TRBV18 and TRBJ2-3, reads NAGVMQNPRHLVRRRGQEARLRCSPMKGHSHVYWYRQLPEEGLKFMVYLQKENIIDESGMPKERFSAEFPKEGPSILRIQQVVRGDSAAYFCASSPTSGGYVSTDTQYFGPGTRLTVL.

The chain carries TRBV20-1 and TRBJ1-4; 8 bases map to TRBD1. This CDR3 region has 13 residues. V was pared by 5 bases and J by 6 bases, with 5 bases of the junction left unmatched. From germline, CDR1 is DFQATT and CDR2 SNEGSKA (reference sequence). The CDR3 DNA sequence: TGCAGTGCTTTGACAGGGGTGGATGAAAAACTGTTTTTT. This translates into CSALTGVDEKLFF.

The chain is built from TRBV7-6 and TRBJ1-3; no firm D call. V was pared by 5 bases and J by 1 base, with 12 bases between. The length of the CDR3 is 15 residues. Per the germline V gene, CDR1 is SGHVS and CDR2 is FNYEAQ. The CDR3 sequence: CASSPSRMSGNTIYF. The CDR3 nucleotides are TGTGCCAGCAGCCCTAGTCGTATGTCTGGAAACACCATATATTTT.

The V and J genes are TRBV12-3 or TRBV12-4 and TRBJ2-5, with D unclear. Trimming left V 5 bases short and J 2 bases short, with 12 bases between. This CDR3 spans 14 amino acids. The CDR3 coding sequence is TGTGCCAGCAGTCCCCTCCGAGCGCAAGAGACCCAGTACTTC. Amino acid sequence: CASSPLRAQETQYF.

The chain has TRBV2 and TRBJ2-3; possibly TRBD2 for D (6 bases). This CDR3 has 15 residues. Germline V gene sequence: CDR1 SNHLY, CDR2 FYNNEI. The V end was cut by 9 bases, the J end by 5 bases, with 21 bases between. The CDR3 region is CARTHPGPREDTQYF. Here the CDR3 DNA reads TGTGCCAGAACTCACCCCGGGCCGCGGGAAGATACGCAGTATTTT. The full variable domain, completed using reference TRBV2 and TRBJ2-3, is EPEVTQTPSHQVTQMGQEVILRCVPISNHLYFYWYRQILGQKVEFLVSFYNNEISEKSEIFDDQFSVERPDGSNFTLKIRSTKLEDSAMYFCARTHPGPREDTQYFGPGTRLTVL.